These 31 T cell receptor beta chains originate from one sample sequenced in a study of blood T cell repertoires in COVID-19. The table came from immunoSEQ multiplex PCR; TCRdb's copy has only in-frame clones and leaves some out. The sample holds 100,000 to 150,000 clones; less than 90% are singletons and the top ten take over 1.1%. The sample was peripheral blood. All receptors derive from a man aged 55 to 70 with acute or convalescent COVID-19.

This clone appeared a few times. The CDR3 coding sequence is TGTGCCAGTAACCGGGACAGAAACACTGAAGCTTTCTTT. Its translation is CASNRDRNTEAFF. This sequence joins TRBV19 and TRBJ1-1, with 7 bases fitting TRBD1. J gave up 2 bases and V 7 bases, and 4 bases lay outside the gene matches. This CDR3 contains 13 residues. CDR1 is LNHDA, CDR2 SQIVND, per germline (reference sequence). The full variable domain, rest sourced from reference TRBV19 and TRBJ1-1, is DGGITQSPKYLFRKEGQNVTLSCEQNLNHDAMYWYRQDPGQGLRLIYYSQIVNDFQKGDIAEGYSVSREKKESFPLTVTSAQKNPTAFYLCASNRDRNTEAFFGQGTRLTVV.

A single count supports this clone. The chain couples TRBV5-1 to TRBJ2-3, with TRBD2 matching over 8 bases. Germline CDR1 is SGHRS and CDR2 is YFSETQ. J gave up 6 bases and V 4 bases, and 7 bases lay outside the gene matches. The CDR3 totals 14 residues. The DNA for the CDR3 is TGCGCCAGCAGCCCCGGACTAGCAAGGGATACGCAGTATTTT. Translated, it gives CASSPGLARDTQYF. Together with reference TRBV5-1 and TRBJ2-3, the CDR3 gives the full variable domain: KAGVTQTPRYLIKTRGQQVTLSCSPISGHRSVSWYQQTPGQGLQFLFEYFSETQRNKGNFPGRFSGRQFSNSRSEMNVSTLELGDSALYLCASSPGLARDTQYFGPGTRLTVL.

This chain uses TRBV3-1 (or the pseudogene TRBV3-2) with TRBJ1-5; a weak D match, TRBD1 (5 bases). Per the germline V gene, CDR1 is LGHDT and CDR2 is YNNKEL (reference sequence). V was cut by 1 base and J by 7 bases, with 11 bases left in between. The CDR3 runs 14 residues. Here the CDR3 reads CASSQVAGQQPQHF. In DNA form, the CDR3 reads TGTGCCAGCAGCCAAGTCGCGGGGCAACAGCCCCAGCATTTT.

The V gene is TRBV30, the J gene TRBJ1-5; D remains ambiguous. This CDR3 contains 13 residues. Trimming took off 2 bases at V and 2 bases at J, with 7 bases between the two ends. CDR1 is GTSNPN and CDR2 is SVGIG in the germline V gene (reference sequence). CDR3 protein: CAWSLEGNQPQHF. The CDR3 DNA follows: TGTGCCTGGAGTTTGGAGGGCAATCAGCCCCAGCATTTT.

This clone was found once. CDR3 coding DNA: TGTGCCACCAGTCGACAGGGCTACGAGCAGTACTTC. This codes for CATSRQGYEQYF. The J gene is TRBJ2-7, the V gene TRBV24-1; 7 positions match TRBD1. The CDR3 spans 12 residues. The V and J ends lost 6 bases and 3 bases, in that order; junction bases with no gene match: 1. Germline loops: CDR1 KGHDR, CDR2 SFDVKD.

In its sample, this clone was seen once. This CDR3 is CATSDIDRAPYNEQFF. The CDR3, as DNA: TGTGCCACCAGTGATATTGACAGGGCCCCCTACAATGAGCAGTTCTTC. The chain combines TRBV24-1 with TRBJ2-1; 7 bases line up with TRBD1. V gave up 3 bases and J gave up 2 bases; unmatched junction bases: 6. Germline-derived CDR1 and CDR2 are KGHDR and SFDVKD. The CDR3 spans 16 residues.

The chain carries TRBV7-2 and TRBJ1-2; D unclear. Germline values: CDR1 SGHTA, CDR2 FQGNSA. Trimming cost V 2 bases and J 5 bases, with 9 bases left between them. This CDR3 region has 13 residues. Here the CDR3 reads CASSLPPMYGYTF. The CDR3 DNA reads as TGTGCCAGCAGCTTACCCCCCATGTATGGCTACACCTTC.

The chain is built from TRBV30 and TRBJ2-7, with 8 bases aligning to TRBD2. Germline V lookup: CDR1 GTSNPN, CDR2 SVGIG (reference sequence). V lost 0 bases and J lost 7; bases outside the gene matches: 14. This CDR3 region has 16 residues. CDR3 residues: CAWSVLNGRAFGEQYF. CDR3 bases: TGTGCCTGGAGTGTATTAAACGGGAGGGCCTTCGGGGAGCAGTACTTC.

The chain employs TRBV5-1 and TRBJ2-1, with TRBD2 matching 9 bases. V lost 2 bases to trimming and J lost 0 bases; unmatched junction nucleotides: 6. Germline loops: CDR1 SGHRS, CDR2 YFSETQ. This CDR3 is built from 17 residues. Written as DNA, the CDR3 is TGCGCCAGCAGCTTACGCCTTAGCGGGAGCTCCTACAATGAGCAGTTCTTC. Translation gives CASSLRLSGSSYNEQFF.

The rearrangement links TRBV7-8 to TRBJ2-3; 8 nucleotides align to TRBD2. CDR1 SGHVS and CDR2 FQNEAQ come from the germline V gene. This CDR3 has 16 amino acids. The V segment lost 3 bases and the J segment 4 bases; nucleotides outside the gene matches: 9. CDR3 sequence reads: CASSFLTGGRADTQYF. The CDR3 DNA reads as TGTGCCAGCAGCTTCCTGACGGGGGGGCGGGCAGATACGCAGTATTTT.

This clone showed up just once. This rearrangement joins TRBV27 to TRBJ2-2; TRBD2 is a possible D gene (5 bases). Per germline, CDR1 MNHEY and CDR2 SMNVEV (reference sequence). The CDR3 has 13 amino acids. Between the trimmed V and J ends, which lost 3 bases and 5 bases, there was a span of 7 bases. The CDR3: CASSFPGTGELFF. The CDR3 nucleotides read TGTGCCAGCAGTTTCCCGGGGACCGGGGAGCTGTTTTTT.

The V gene is TRBV5-1, the J gene TRBJ2-7; 7 bases agree with TRBD1. From germline, CDR1 is SGHRS and CDR2 YFSETQ. The CDR3 totals 14 residues. Trimming cost V 3 bases and J 3 bases; bases outside gene matches: 6. CDR3 region: CASSSGQRDYEQYF. The CDR3, as DNA: TGCGCCAGCAGCTCGGGACAGAGGGACTACGAGCAGTACTTC.

The chain couples TRBV5-4 to TRBJ2-4; D is perhaps TRBD1 (5 bases). CDR3 size: 14 residues. CDR1 is SGHNT and CDR2 is YYREEE in the germline V gene (reference sequence). V was pared by 0 bases and J by 5 bases, with 9 bases between. CDR3 protein: CASSLDQGENIQYF. The CDR3 DNA is TGTGCCAGCAGCTTGGACCAGGGTGAAAACATTCAGTACTTC.

The gene calls are TRBV5-6 and TRBJ2-1, with TRBD1 matching over 11 bases. This CDR3 region has 14 residues. J lost 13 bases, V lost 6 bases, and 12 bases had no gene match. CDR1 is SGHDT, CDR2 YYEEEE, per germline. CDR3 region: CASTRTGGGGGQFF. As DNA, the CDR3 is TGTGCCAGCACCCGGACAGGGGGCGGAGGGGGTCAGTTCTTC.

V usage is TRBV3-1 (or the pseudogene TRBV3-2) and J usage is TRBJ1-4; D is undetermined. From germline, CDR1 is LGHDT and CDR2 YNNKEL (reference sequence). V was cut by 4 bases and J by 12 bases, with 12 bases left in between. This CDR3 comprises 12 residues. CDR3: CASSLTSGELFF. The CDR3 region has the DNA TGTGCCAGCAGCCTTACATCGGGAGAACTGTTTTTT.

The chain combines TRBV6-5 with TRBJ2-2, with D possibly matching TRBD2 (5 bases). V lost 9 bases and J lost 7, with 12 bases in between. CDR1 is MNHEY, CDR2 SVGAGI, per germline. This CDR3 comprises 12 residues. The CDR3 DNA reads TGTGCCAGTTCCCAAGAGGGCGGGGAGCTGTTTTTT. It codes for CASSQEGGELFF.

The J gene is TRBJ1-5, the V gene TRBV5-1; D may be TRBD1 (5 bases). Germline V lookup: CDR1 SGHRS, CDR2 YFSETQ. The CDR3 contains 14 residues. Trimming removed 2 bases from V and 2 bases from J, with 8 bases in between. This CDR3 is CASSLPGGNQPQHF. Here the CDR3 DNA reads TGCGCCAGCAGCTTACCGGGGGGCAATCAGCCCCAGCATTTT.

Concerning this clone itself: Other DNA sequences in this specimen translate into the identical CDR3. This chain uses TRBV5-6 with TRBJ2-4; D is perhaps TRBD2 (6 bases). CDR1 and CDR2 (germline): SGHDT, YYEEEE. CDR3 length equals 15 residues. Trimming cost V 1 base and J 3 bases, with 11 bases left between them. CDR3 sequence reads: CASSLLRGDKNIQYF. CDR3 DNA sequence: TGTGCCAGCAGCTTGCTGCGGGGAGACAAAAACATTCAGTACTTC.

This sequence joins TRBV15 and TRBJ2-1; 9 bases agree with TRBD2. Trimming at V came to 9 bases and at J to 4 bases, leaving 7 bases not matched to a gene. Germline lookup yields CDR1 LNHNV and CDR2 YYDKDF (reference sequence). The CDR3 totals 14 residues. The CDR3: CATNSGGVYNEQFF. CDR3 DNA: TGTGCCACTAATAGCGGGGGAGTTTACAATGAGCAGTTCTTC.

The chain carries TRBV9 and TRBJ2-7; 9 nucleotides align to TRBD1. There are 16 residues in the CDR3. Germline loops: CDR1 SGDLS, CDR2 YYNGEE. V lost 4 bases to trimming and J lost 4 bases; unmatched junction nucleotides: 12. DNA for the CDR3: TGTGCCAGCAGCAAACGGGACAGGGACACAGGTTACGAGCAGTACTTC. As protein: CASSKRDRDTGYEQYF.

This chain joins TRBV4-1 and TRBJ1-4; TRBD1 agrees at 7 bases. In germline, CDR1 is MGHRA, CDR2 YSYEKL. Trimming cost V 1 base and J 8 bases; bases outside gene matches: 10. The CDR3 covers 16 residues. In DNA form, the CDR3 reads TGCGCCAGCAGCCAAGGAAGGCAGGGGGTGGAAGAAAAACTGTTTTTT. This sequence encodes CASSQGRQGVEEKLFF.

The chain links TRBV5-3 to TRBJ1-1; TRBD1 matches 7 bases. Being an ORF, TRBV5-3 has a function that is uncertain. The CDR3 runs to 15 residues. V trimming: 3 bases; J trimming: 4 bases; junction bases outside the gene matches: 9. The CDR3 sequence is CARSSIDRVGTEAFF. The CDR3 coding sequence is TGTGCCAGAAGCTCGATCGACAGGGTTGGCACTGAAGCTTTCTTT.

Here the CDR3 DNA reads TGTGCCAGCAGCAGACAGGGTTCCTATAATTCACCCCTCCACTTT. Translating gives CASSRQGSYNSPLHF. This chain connects TRBV6-5 to TRBJ1-6; 7 bases line up with TRBD1. This CDR3 contains 15 residues. The V gene end was trimmed by 6 bases and the J gene end by 1 base; junction bases not matched to a gene: 3. Germline V gene data show CDR1 as MNHEY and CDR2 as SVGAGI.

The chain recombines TRBV19 with TRBJ2-1; D gene ambiguous. Germline lookup yields CDR1 LNHDA and CDR2 SQIVND (reference sequence). Trimming took off 4 bases at V and 6 bases at J, with 4 bases between the two ends. This CDR3 comprises 11 residues. The CDR3 DNA is TGTGCCAGTAGTAGCGGCAATGAGCAGTTCTTC. This encodes CASSSGNEQFF. The full variable domain, its missing parts supplied by reference TRBV19 and TRBJ2-1, is DGGITQSPKYLFRKEGQNVTLSCEQNLNHDAMYWYRQDPGQGLRLIYYSQIVNDFQKGDIAEGYSVSREKKESFPLTVTSAQKNPTAFYLCASSSGNEQFFGPGTRLTVL.

The chain carries TRBV29-1 and TRBJ1-1; D is possibly TRBD1 (6 bases). Trimming removed 4 bases from V and 10 bases from J, with 16 bases in between. The CDR3 extends over 12 amino acids. Germline V CDR1 and CDR2: SQVTM, ANQGSEA. CDR3 sequence reads: CSVAEDSLGAFF. CDR3 DNA sequence: TGCAGCGTTGCCGAGGACAGCCTCGGAGCTTTCTTT. Supplemented by reference TRBV29-1 and TRBJ1-1, the full variable domain reads SAVISQKPSRDICQRGTSLTIQCQVDSQVTMMFWYRQQPGQSLTLIATANQGSEATYESGFVIDKFPISRPNLTFSTLTVSNMSPEDSSIYLCSVAEDSLGAFFGQGTRLTVV.

V is TRBV7-8 and J is TRBJ1-1; D remains ambiguous. Germline V CDR1 and CDR2: SGHVS, FQNEAQ. The CDR3 totals 14 residues. Trimming removed 2 bases at V and 0 bases at J, with 7 bases between. In nucleotides, the CDR3 is TGTGCCAGCAGCTTAATAGCTCTGAACACTGAAGCTTTCTTT. This gives the protein CASSLIALNTEAFF.

The chain couples TRBV10-3 to TRBJ2-1; 11 bases align to TRBD2. The germline V gene has CDR1 ENHRY and CDR2 SYGVKD. The ends lost 10 bases at V and 0 bases at J; junction bases unmatched: 17. CDR3 length: 19 residues. The CDR3 is CATSRLAGGRSSSYNEQFF. The CDR3 nucleotides are TGTGCCACCTCCCGGCTAGCGGGGGGAAGGTCGAGCTCCTACAATGAGCAGTTCTTC.

The gene calls are TRBV19 and TRBJ2-1; TRBD2 is a possible D gene (5 bases). The germline V gene has CDR1 LNHDA and CDR2 SQIVND (reference sequence). The CDR3 has 16 residues. V was cut by 1 base and J by 2 bases, with 12 bases left in between. CDR3 nucleotides: TGTGCCAGTAGTATAGTGAGCGGTCCTACCTACAATGAGCAGTTCTTC. This encodes CASSIVSGPTYNEQFF.

The rearrangement links TRBV5-4 to TRBJ2-1; no definite D call. This CDR3 region has 13 residues. Trimming took 0 bases from V and 5 from J, leaving 6 bases between them. Per the germline V gene, CDR1 is SGHNT and CDR2 is YYREEE (reference sequence). This CDR3 is CASSLEQNNEQFF. DNA for the CDR3: TGTGCCAGCAGCTTGGAACAGAACAATGAGCAGTTCTTC.

The rearrangement links TRBV6-6 to TRBJ2-5; a possible D gene is TRBD1 (6 bases). V lost 7 bases and J 5 bases, leaving 14 bases between the germline ends. This CDR3 is 13 amino acids long. CDR1 is MNHNY and CDR2 is SVGAGI in the germline V gene (reference sequence). CDR3 loop: CASNEQGWETQYF. In DNA form, the CDR3 reads TGTGCCAGCAACGAACAGGGATGGGAGACCCAGTACTTC.

The chain recombines TRBV30 with TRBJ2-3, with D tentatively TRBD2 (6 bases). V was clipped by 5 bases and J by 0 bases, with 15 bases between them. This CDR3 comprises 15 residues. Looked up from germline, CDR1 is GTSNPN and CDR2 is SVGIG (reference sequence). The CDR3 coding sequence is TGTGCCTGGGGAGGGACTCACTCGAGCACAGATACGCAGTATTTT. Translated, it gives CAWGGTHSSTDTQYF.